Here is one TCR beta chain with its context. Its antigen is unidentified. The data stem from a study of early T cells in non-severe SARS-CoV-2 infection. Study-wide context: Chains were unpaired, as sequencing was done on bulk RNA from unsorted whole blood.

The TCR library protocol was used to attach unique molecular identifiers. These identifiers were attached to individual cDNA molecules. Using its own MiXCR run on the 5' RACE reads, TCRdb lists one record per CDR3 protein. The profile covers more than 90,000 distinct CDR3 sequences, with roughly 13% appearing a single time and around 2% taken by the ten largest. Trimming took 7 bases from V and 1 from J, leaving 12 bases between them. Germline CDR1 and CDR2: SNHLY and FYNNEI. The CDR3 consists of 14 residues. Study-wide findings and caveats: VDJdb-based matching was biased toward anti-spike CD8 responses and missed private and CD4 specificities.

The TCR originated in an adult who was a healthcare worker with PCR-confirmed SARS-CoV-2 infection or an uninfected control (not recorded which). Sequencing input: whole blood. This chain links TRBV2 with TRBJ2-3; a weak D match, TRBD1 (6 bases). CDR3 region: CASIFGQRTDTQYF. CDR3 nucleotides: TGTGCCAGCATCTTCGGACAGCGCACAGATACGCAGTATTTT.